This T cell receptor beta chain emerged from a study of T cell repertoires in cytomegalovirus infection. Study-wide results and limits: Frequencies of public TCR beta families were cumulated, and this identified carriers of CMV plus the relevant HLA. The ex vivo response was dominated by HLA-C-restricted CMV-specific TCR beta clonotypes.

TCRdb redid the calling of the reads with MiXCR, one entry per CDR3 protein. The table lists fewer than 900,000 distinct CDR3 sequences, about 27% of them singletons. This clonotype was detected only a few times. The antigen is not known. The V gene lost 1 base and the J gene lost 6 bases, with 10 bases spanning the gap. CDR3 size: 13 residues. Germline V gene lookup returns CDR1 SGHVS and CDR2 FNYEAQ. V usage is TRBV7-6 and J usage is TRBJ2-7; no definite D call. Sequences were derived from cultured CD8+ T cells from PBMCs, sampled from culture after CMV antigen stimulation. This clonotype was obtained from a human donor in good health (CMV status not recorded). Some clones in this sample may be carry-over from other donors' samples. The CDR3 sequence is CASSLDGVSEQYV. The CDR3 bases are TGTGCCAGCAGCTTAGATGGTGTTTCCGAGCAGTACGTC.